Each of the 2 T cell receptor beta chains below was sequenced from the same sample in a study of PD-1 blockade in classical Hodgkin lymphoma. Time point reported: cycle 4 day 1 (C4D1), after less than 7 weeks of nivolumab. Every one of the patients relapsed after autologous stem cell transplantation (brentuximab vedotin exposure was variable). Magnetic negative selection served to purify CD4+ T cells out of PBMCs that had been thawed. TCRdb's copy holds only in-frame clones and misses some; the assay was immunoSEQ multiplex PCR. This table has 20,000 or so clones, around four fifths appearing once. The sample consisted of CD4+ T cells from blood, taken before the fourth cycle of nivolumab. The receptors shown here come from a human donor with classical Hodgkin lymphoma.

The chain recombines TRBV5-1 with TRBJ2-7; TRBD1 matches at 8 bases. The ends lost 4 bases at V and 6 bases at J; junction bases unmatched: 3. In germline, CDR1 is SGHRS, CDR2 YFSETQ. The CDR3 runs 12 residues. CDR3 protein: CASSLTGVEQYF. The CDR3 coding sequence is TGCGCCAGCAGCCTGACAGGGGTCGAGCAGTACTTC.

The V call is TRBV19, the J call TRBJ2-7; 8 bases match TRBD2. The junction had 6 bases not matched to a gene; V was cut back by 3 bases and J by 2 bases. Germline values: CDR1 LNHDA, CDR2 SQIVND (reference sequence). This CDR3 is built from 15 residues. CDR3 coding DNA: TGTGCCAGTAGTATCTTGTCGCGGGGGGCCTACGAGCAGTACTTC. Encoded protein: CASSILSRGAYEQYF.